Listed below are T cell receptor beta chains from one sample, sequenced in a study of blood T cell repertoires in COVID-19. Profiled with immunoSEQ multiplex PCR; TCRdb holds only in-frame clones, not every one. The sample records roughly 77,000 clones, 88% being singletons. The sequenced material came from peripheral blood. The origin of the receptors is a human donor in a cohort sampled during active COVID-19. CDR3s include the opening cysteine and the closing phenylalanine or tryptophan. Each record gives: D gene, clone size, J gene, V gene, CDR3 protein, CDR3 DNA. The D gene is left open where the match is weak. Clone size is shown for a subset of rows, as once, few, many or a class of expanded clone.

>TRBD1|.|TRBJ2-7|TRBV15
CATSRPRDSYEQYF
TGTGCCACCAGCAGGCCCCGGGACAGCTACGAGCAGTACTTC
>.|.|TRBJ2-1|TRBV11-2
CASSFEPRSGGYEQFF
TGTGCCAGCAGCTTTGAACCTCGGTCTGGTGGTTACGAGCAGTTCTTC
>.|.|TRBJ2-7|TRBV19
CASTSGVGAYEQYF
TGTGCCAGTACCTCCGGGGTTGGGGCCTACGAGCAGTACTTC
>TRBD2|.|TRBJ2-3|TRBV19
CASSVTSGWHTDTQYF
TGTGCCAGTAGTGTTACTAGCGGGTGGCATACAGATACGCAGTATTTT
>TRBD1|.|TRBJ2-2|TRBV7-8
CASSIHQTGAPGELFF
TGTGCCAGCAGCATACATCAGACAGGGGCCCCCGGGGAGCTGTTTTTT
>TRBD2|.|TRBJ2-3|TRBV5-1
CASRKREESDTQYF
TGCGCCAGCAGGAAGCGGGAGGAATCAGATACGCAGTATTTT
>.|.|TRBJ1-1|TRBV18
CASSPLQMNTEAFF
TGTGCCAGCTCACCACTACAGATGAACACTGAAGCTTTCTTT
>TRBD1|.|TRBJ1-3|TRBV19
CATAQGRAGNTIYF
TGTGCCACCGCACAGGGGAGAGCTGGAAACACCATATATTTT
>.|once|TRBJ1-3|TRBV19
CASRTDSIGGNTIYF
TGTGCCAGTAGGACGGACAGTATCGGAGGAAACACCATATATTTT
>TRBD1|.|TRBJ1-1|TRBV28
CASSLVGQVGKEGTEAFF
TGTGCCAGCAGTTTAGTAGGACAGGTGGGTAAGGAGGGCACTGAAGCTTTCTTT
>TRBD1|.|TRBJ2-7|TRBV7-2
CASSLGGQGYEQYF
TGTGCCAGCAGCTTAGGGGGACAGGGTTACGAGCAGTACTTC
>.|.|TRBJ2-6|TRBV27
CASSPTTVGYSGANVLTF
TGTGCCAGCAGTCCTACGACAGTGGGCTACTCTGGGGCCAACGTCCTGACTTTC
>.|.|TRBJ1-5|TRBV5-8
CASKGSGNQPQHF
TGTGCCAGCAAAGGTAGCGGCAATCAGCCCCAGCATTTT
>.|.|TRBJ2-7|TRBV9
CASSVGAGTYEQYF
TGTGCCAGCAGCGTAGGAGCAGGCACCTACGAGCAGTACTTC
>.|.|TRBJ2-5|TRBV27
CASSSQETQYF
TGTGCCAGCAGTTCTCAAGAGACCCAGTACTTC
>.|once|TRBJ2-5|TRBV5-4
CASSGRQVQAQETQYF
TGTGCCAGCAGCGGAAGACAGGTTCAAGCTCAAGAGACCCAGTACTTC
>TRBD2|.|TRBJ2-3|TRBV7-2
CASRLGEGASTDTQYF
TGTGCCAGCAGGCTAGGGGAGGGAGCAAGCACAGATACGCAGTATTTT
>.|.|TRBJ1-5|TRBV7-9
CASSSEGQQPQHF
TGTGCCAGCAGCTCCGAGGGCCAGCAGCCCCAGCATTTT
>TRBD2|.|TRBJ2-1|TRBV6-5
CASRSGSSYNEQFF
TGTGCCAGCAGAAGCGGGAGCTCCTACAATGAGCAGTTCTTC
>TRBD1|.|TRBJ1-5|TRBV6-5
CASDATGIGAQHF
TGTGCCAGCGATGCGACAGGGATTGGAGCCCAGCATTTT
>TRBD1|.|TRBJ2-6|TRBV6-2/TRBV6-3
CASSYAQGGAGANVLTF
TGTGCCAGCAGTTACGCACAGGGGGGAGCTGGGGCCAACGTCCTGACTTTC
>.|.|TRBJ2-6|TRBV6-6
CASSSTGSSGANVLTF
TGTGCCAGCAGCTCTACGGGATCCTCTGGGGCCAACGTCCTGACTTTC
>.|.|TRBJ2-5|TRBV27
CASSPRDWQETQYF
TGTGCCAGCAGTCCGAGGGACTGGCAAGAGACCCAGTACTTC
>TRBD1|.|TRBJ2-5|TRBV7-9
CASSFPAGTDQETQYF
TGTGCCAGCAGCTTCCCCGCCGGGACAGACCAAGAGACCCAGTACTTC
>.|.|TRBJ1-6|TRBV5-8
CASSLGGERGSYNSPLHF
TGTGCCAGCAGCTTGGGGGGGGAAAGGGGATCCTATAATTCACCCCTCCACTTT
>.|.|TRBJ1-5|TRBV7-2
CASSLWGGGQPQHF
TGTGCCAGCAGCTTATGGGGGGGCGGTCAGCCCCAGCATTTT
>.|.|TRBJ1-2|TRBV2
CASIERQGNYGYTF
TGTGCCAGCATAGAGAGGCAGGGGAACTATGGCTACACCTTC
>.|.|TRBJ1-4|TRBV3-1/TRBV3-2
CASSDQDWGEEKLFF
TGTGCCAGCAGCGACCAGGACTGGGGAGAGGAAAAACTGTTTTTT
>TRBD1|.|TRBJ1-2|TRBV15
CATSMSRDSNYGYTF
TGTGCCACCAGTATGAGCCGGGACAGCAACTATGGCTACACCTTC
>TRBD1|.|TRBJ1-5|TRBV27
CASSLQGQGNQPQHF
TGTGCCAGCAGTTTACAAGGACAGGGCAATCAGCCCCAGCATTTT
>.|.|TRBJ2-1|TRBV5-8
CASSFGQSSLYNEQFF
TGTGCCAGCAGCTTTGGACAGTCTAGCCTCTACAATGAGCAGTTCTTC
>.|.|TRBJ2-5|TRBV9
CASSARGQETQYF
TGTGCCAGCAGCGCCCGAGGCCAAGAGACCCAGTACTTC
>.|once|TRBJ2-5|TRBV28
CASSTPRQAQETQYF
TGTGCCAGCAGCACCCCCAGACAGGCACAAGAGACCCAGTACTTC
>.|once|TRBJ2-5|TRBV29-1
CSVVETGETQYF
TGCAGCGTTGTTGAGACCGGGGAGACCCAGTACTTC
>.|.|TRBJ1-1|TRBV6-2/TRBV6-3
CASSPGEGEAFF
TGTGCCAGCAGCCCAGGGGAAGGAGAAGCTTTCTTT
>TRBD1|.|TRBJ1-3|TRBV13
CASSGRGLPGNTIYF
TGTGCCAGCAGCGGCAGGGGGCTGCCTGGAAACACCATATATTTT
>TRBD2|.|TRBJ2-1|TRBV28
CASSPAGVYNEQFF
TGTGCCAGCAGTCCAGCGGGGGTCTACAATGAGCAGTTCTTC
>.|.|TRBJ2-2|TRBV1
CTSSAGLAGGELFF
TGCACCAGCAGCGCGGGACTAGCGGGCGGGGAGCTGTTTTTT
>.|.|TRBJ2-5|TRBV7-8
CASSPSQETQYF
TGTGCCAGCAGCCCATCCCAGGAGACCCAGTACTTC
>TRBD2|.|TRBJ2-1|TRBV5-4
CASSPGLAFSNEQFF
TGTGCCAGCAGCCCGGGACTAGCGTTCTCGAATGAGCAGTTCTTC
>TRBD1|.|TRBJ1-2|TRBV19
CASRRQGEDGYTF
TGTGCCAGCCGTCGACAGGGGGAGGATGGCTACACCTTC
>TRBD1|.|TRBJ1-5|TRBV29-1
CSVLTGTGNQPQHF
TGCAGCGTTCTTACAGGGACAGGCAATCAGCCCCAGCATTTT
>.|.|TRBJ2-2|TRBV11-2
CASSLVASNTGELFF
TGTGCCAGCAGCTTAGTAGCGTCGAACACCGGGGAGCTGTTTTTT
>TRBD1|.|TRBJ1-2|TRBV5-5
CASSVNRGQANYGYTF
TGTGCCAGCAGCGTAAACAGGGGCCAAGCTAACTATGGCTACACCTTC
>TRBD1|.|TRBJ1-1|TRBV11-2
CASSLEGTAIGAFF
TGTGCCAGCAGCTTAGAAGGGACAGCCATCGGAGCTTTCTTT
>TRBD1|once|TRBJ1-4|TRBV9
CASSVGGTGDGFGEKLFF
TGTGCCAGCAGCGTAGGGGGGACAGGGGATGGATTTGGTGAAAAACTGTTTTTT
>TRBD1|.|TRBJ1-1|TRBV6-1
CASSEAGQGDTEAFF
TGTGCCAGCAGTGAGGCGGGACAGGGGGACACTGAAGCTTTCTTT
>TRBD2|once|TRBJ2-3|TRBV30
CAFPGGGADTQYF
TGTGCCTTTCCTGGCGGGGGGGCAGATACGCAGTATTTT
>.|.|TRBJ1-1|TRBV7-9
CASSLTRAGDEAFF
TGTGCCAGCAGCCTCACTCGGGCAGGGGATGAAGCTTTCTTT
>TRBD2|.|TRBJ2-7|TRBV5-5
CASSVGGSMSYEQYF
TGTGCCAGCAGCGTCGGCGGGAGTATGTCTTACGAGCAGTACTTC
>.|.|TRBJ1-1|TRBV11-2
CASSKGSNRGTTEAFF
TGTGCCAGCAGCAAAGGCAGTAATAGGGGGACCACTGAAGCTTTCTTT
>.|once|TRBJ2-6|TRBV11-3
CASSLGGGANVLTF
TGTGCCAGCAGCTTAGGAGGTGGGGCCAACGTCCTGACTTTC
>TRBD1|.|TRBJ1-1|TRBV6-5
CASSPRTGGSTEAFF
TGTGCCAGCAGCCCCCGAACAGGGGGCTCCACTGAAGCTTTCTTT
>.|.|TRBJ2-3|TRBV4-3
CASSQVAEGTDTQYF
TGCGCCAGCAGCCAAGTTGCGGAGGGCACAGATACGCAGTATTTT
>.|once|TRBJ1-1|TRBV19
CASSLGGPNTEAFF
TGTGCCAGTAGTCTCGGAGGGCCCAACACTGAAGCTTTCTTT
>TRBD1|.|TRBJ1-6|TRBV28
CASSAIQGAGSPLHF
TGTGCCAGCAGCGCTATACAGGGGGCAGGATCACCCCTCCACTTT
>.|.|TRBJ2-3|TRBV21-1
CASSKGASRGSTDTQYF
TGTGCCAGCAGCAAAGGAGCTTCTAGGGGAAGTACAGATACGCAGTATTTT
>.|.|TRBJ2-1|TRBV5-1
CASSLEGGGPPLVGEQFF
TGCGCCAGCAGCTTGGAAGGGGGGGGACCTCCCCTTGTAGGTGAGCAGTTCTTC
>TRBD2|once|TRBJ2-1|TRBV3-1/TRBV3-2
CASSSLAGGRDEQFF
TGTGCCAGCAGCTCCCTAGCGGGGGGCAGAGATGAGCAGTTCTTC
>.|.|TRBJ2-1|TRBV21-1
CASSKLRGSVKVDEQFF
TGTGCCAGCAGCAAATTGCGGGGTAGCGTTAAAGTTGATGAGCAGTTCTTC